This TCR beta chain emerged from a study of T-cell reconstitution after alpha-beta-depleted transplantation in children. J was trimmed by 5 bases and V by 3 bases; bases with no gene match: 4. CDR3 length equals 15 residues. Preparation of the TCRbeta library used unique molecular identifiers. TCRdb re-called the PCR reads with MiXCR, one entry per CDR3 protein. The repertoire holds around 960,000 distinct CDR3 sequences, with under 30% as singletons. Findings of the study overall: From newly produced T cells came most of the T-cell counts and diversity one year after transplant. Reportedly, roughly two months post-transplant, alpha-beta T cells arose from several hundred expanded graft clones. For some patients, TCRbeta diversity was high at day 60 because of recipient T cells and thymic progenitors that survived.

Worth noting for this clonotype: The antigen remains unidentified.

This receptor was obtained from a boy under two years old who had a stem cell transplant for SCID, so the T cells may come from the graft donor. Sequenced here: PBMCs, mostly from graft donor cells, sampled 360 days after TCRalphabeta/CD19-depleted stem cell transplant. The rearrangement links TRBV12-3 or TRBV12-4 to TRBJ2-5; 12 bases map to TRBD2. This CDR3 reads CASSFLAGGPETQYF. CDR3 coding DNA: TGTGCCAGCAGTTTTCTAGCGGGGGGGCCGGAGACCCAGTACTTC.